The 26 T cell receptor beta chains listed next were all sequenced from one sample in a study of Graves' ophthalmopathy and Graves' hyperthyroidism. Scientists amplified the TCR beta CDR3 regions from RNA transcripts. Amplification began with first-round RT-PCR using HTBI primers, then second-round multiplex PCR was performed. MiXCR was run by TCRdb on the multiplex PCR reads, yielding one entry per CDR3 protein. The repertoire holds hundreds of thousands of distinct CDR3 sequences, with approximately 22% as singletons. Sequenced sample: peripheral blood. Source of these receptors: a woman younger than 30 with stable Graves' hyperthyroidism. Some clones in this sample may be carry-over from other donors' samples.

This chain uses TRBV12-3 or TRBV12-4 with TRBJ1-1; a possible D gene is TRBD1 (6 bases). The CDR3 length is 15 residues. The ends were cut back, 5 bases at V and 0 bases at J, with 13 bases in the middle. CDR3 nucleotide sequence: TGTGCCAGCAGTCGAACAGGGATGGTGAACACTGAAGCTTTCTTT. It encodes CASSRTGMVNTEAFF.

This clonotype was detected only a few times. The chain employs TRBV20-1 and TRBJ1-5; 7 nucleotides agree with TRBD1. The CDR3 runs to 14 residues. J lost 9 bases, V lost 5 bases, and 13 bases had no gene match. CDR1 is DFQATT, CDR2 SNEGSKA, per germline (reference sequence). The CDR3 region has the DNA TGCAGTGCTGTAACCGGGACAGCCAGTGTGCCCCAGCATTTT. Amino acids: CSAVTGTASVPQHF.

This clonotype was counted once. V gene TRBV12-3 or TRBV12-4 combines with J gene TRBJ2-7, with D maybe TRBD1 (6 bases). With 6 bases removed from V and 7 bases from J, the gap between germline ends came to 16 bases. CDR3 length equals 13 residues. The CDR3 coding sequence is TGTGCCAGCAGCTGGGGTACAGGGATTGAGCAGTACTTC. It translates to CASSWGTGIEQYF.

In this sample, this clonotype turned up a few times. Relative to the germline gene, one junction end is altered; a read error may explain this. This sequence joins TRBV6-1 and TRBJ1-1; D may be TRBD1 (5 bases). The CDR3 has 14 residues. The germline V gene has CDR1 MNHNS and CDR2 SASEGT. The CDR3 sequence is CASRRPGLNTEAFF. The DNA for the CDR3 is TGTGCCAGCAGACGACCGGGACTGAACACCGAAGCTTTCTTT.

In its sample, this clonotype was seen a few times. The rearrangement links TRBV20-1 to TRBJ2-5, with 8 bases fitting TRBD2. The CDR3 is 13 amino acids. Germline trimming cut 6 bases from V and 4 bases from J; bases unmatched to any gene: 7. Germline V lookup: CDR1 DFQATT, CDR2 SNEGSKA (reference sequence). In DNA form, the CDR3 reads TGCAGTGCGCAAAGCGGGAGTGGAGAGACCCAGTACTTC. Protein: CSAQSGSGETQYF.

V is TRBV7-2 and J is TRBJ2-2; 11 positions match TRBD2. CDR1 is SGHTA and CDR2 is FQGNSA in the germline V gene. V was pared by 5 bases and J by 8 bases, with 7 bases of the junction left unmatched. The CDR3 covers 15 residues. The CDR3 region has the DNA TGTGCCAGCAGCCCCCCGGGACTAGCGGAAGGGGAGCTGTTTTTT. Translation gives CASSPPGLAEGELFF.

The CDR3 sequence: CASSEARGVSNQPQHF. The DNA for the CDR3 is TGTGCCAGCAGTGAAGCGCGGGGGGTAAGCAATCAGCCCCAGCATTTT. The rearrangement joins TRBV6-1 to TRBJ1-5; tentative D call: TRBD1 (5 bases). Per germline, CDR1 MNHNS and CDR2 SASEGT. The CDR3 loop spans 16 amino acids. The V end was cut by 0 bases, the J end by 1 base, with 10 bases between.

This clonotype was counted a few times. CDR3 sequence: CASSYSAERTGELFF. In DNA, the CDR3 is TGTGCCAGCAGTTACTCTGCAGAGCGGACCGGGGAGCTGTTTTTT. V usage is TRBV6-2 or TRBV6-3 and J usage is TRBJ2-2; a possible D gene is TRBD2 (5 bases). V lost 0 bases and J lost 5, with 10 bases in between. CDR1 and CDR2 from the germline V gene are MNHEY and SVGEGT. This CDR3 has 15 amino acids.

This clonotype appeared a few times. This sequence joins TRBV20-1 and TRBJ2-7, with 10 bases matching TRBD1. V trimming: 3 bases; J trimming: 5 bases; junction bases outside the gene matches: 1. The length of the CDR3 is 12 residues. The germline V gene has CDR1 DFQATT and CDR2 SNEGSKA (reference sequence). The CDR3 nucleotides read TGCAGTGCTAGGGGGACAGGGGACGAGCAGTACTTC. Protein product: CSARGTGDEQYF.

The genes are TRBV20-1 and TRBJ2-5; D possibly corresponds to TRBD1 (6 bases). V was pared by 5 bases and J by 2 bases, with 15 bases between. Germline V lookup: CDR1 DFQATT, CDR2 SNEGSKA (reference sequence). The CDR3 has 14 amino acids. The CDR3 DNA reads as TGCAGTGCTTGCCTCAGAGACAGGCAAGAGACCCAGTACTTC. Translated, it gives CSACLRDRQETQYF.

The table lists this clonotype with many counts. CDR3: CASSPRRGGWDQPQHF. The CDR3 DNA sequence: TGTGCCAGCAGCCCAAGAAGGGGGGGCTGGGATCAGCCCCAGCATTTT. The gene calls are TRBV12-3 or TRBV12-4 and TRBJ1-5, with D tentatively TRBD1 (6 bases). Trimming removed 6 bases from V and 5 bases from J, with 20 bases in between. The CDR3 contains 16 residues.

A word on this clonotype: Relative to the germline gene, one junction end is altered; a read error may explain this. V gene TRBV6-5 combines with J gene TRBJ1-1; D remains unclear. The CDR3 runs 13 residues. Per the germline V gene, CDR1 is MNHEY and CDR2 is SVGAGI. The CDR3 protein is CASSYGRNTEACF. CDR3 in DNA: TGTGCCAGCAGTTACGGCAGGAACACTGAAGCTTGCTTT.

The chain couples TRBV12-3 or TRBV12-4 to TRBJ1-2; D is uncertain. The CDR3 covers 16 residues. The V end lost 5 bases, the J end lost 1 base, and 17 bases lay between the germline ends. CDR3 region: CASSPIRRPINYGYTF. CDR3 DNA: TGTGCCAGCAGTCCCATCCGAAGACCGATTAACTATGGCTACACCTTC.

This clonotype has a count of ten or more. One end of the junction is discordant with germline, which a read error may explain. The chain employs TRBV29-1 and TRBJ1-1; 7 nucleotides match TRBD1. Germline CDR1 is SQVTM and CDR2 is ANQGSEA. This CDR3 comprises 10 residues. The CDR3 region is CRVGGGEAFF. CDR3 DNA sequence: TGCAGGGTTGGAGGGGGCGAAGCTTTCTTT.

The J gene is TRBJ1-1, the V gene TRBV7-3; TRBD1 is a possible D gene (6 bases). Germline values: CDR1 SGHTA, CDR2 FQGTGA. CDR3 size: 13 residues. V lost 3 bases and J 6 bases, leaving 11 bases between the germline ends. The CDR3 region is CASSFTGLAEAFF. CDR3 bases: TGTGCCAGCAGCTTCACAGGGTTAGCTGAAGCTTTCTTT.

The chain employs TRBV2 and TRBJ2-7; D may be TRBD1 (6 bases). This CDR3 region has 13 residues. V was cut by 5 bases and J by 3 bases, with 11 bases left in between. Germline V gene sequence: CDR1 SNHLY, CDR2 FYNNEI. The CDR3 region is CASSYQGNYEQYF. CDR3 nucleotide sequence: TGTGCCAGCAGTTACCAGGGGAACTACGAGCAGTACTTC.

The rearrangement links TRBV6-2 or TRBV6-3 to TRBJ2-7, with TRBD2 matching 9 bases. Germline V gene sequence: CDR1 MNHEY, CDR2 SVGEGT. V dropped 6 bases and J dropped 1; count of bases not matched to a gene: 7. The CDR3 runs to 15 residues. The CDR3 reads CASRISGGASYEQYF. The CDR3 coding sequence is TGTGCCAGCAGGATTAGCGGGGGTGCTTCCTACGAGCAGTACTTC.

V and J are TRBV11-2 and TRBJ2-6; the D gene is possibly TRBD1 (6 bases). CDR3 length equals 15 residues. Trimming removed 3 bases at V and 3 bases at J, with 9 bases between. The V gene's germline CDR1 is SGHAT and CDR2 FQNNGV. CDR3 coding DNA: TGTGCCAGCAGCTTCCAGGGGTATGGGGCCAACGTCCTGACTTTC. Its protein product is CASSFQGYGANVLTF.

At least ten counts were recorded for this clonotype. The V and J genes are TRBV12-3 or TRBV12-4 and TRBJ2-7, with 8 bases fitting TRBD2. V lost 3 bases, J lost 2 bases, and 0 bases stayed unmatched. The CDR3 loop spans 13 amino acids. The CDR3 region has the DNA TGTGCCAGCAGTTTCGGGGGGGCCTACGAGCAGTACTTC. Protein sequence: CASSFGGAYEQYF.

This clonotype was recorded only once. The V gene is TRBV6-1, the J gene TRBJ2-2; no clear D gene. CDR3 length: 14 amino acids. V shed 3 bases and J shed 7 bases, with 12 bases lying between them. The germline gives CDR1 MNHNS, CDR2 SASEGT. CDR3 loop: CASSDSLTDGELFF. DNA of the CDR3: TGTGCCAGCAGTGACAGTTTGACGGACGGGGAGCTGTTTTTT.

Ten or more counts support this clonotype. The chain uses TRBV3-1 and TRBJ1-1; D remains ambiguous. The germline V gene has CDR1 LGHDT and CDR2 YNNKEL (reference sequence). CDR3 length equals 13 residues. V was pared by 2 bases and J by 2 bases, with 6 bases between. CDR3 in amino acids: CASSQTSNTEAFF. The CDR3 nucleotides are TGTGCCAGCAGCCAAACCAGTAACACTGAAGCTTTCTTT.

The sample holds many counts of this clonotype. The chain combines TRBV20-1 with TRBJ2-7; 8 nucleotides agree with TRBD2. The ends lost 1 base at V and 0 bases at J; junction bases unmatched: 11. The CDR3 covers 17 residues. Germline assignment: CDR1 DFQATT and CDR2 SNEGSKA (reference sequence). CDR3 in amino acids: CSARGETSVILSYEQYF. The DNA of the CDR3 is TGCAGTGCTAGAGGCGAGACTAGCGTGATACTCTCCTACGAGCAGTACTTC.

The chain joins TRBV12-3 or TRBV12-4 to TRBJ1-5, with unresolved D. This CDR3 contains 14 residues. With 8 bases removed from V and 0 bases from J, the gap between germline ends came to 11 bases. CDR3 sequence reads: CASHGFYSNQPQHF. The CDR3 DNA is TGTGCCAGCCACGGATTCTATAGCAATCAGCCCCAGCATTTT.

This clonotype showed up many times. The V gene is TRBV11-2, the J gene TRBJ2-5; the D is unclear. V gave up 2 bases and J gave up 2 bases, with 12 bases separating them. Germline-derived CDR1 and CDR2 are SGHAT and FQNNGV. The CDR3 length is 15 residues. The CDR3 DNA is TGTGCCAGCAGCTTAATGAGTGATAAGCAAGAGACCCAGTACTTC. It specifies CASSLMSDKQETQYF.

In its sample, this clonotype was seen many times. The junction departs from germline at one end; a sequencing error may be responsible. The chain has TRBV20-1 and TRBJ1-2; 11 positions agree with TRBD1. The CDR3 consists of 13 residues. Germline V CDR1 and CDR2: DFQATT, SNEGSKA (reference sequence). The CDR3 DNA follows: TGCTGTGCCAGGACAGGGGGCGCGGAGGGCTACACCTTC. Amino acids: CCARTGGAEGYTF.

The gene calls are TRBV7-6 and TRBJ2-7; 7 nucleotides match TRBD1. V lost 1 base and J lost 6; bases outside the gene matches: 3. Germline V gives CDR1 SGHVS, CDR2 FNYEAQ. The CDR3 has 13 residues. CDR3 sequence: CASSLGNRGEQYF. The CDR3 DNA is TGTGCCAGCAGCTTAGGAAACAGGGGCGAGCAGTACTTC. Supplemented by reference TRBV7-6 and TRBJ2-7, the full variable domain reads GAGVSQSPRYKVTKRGQDVALRCDPISGHVSLYWYRQALGQGPEFLTYFNYEAQQDKSGLPNDRFSAERPEGSISTLTIQRTEQRDSAMYRCASSLGNRGEQYFGPGTRLTVT.